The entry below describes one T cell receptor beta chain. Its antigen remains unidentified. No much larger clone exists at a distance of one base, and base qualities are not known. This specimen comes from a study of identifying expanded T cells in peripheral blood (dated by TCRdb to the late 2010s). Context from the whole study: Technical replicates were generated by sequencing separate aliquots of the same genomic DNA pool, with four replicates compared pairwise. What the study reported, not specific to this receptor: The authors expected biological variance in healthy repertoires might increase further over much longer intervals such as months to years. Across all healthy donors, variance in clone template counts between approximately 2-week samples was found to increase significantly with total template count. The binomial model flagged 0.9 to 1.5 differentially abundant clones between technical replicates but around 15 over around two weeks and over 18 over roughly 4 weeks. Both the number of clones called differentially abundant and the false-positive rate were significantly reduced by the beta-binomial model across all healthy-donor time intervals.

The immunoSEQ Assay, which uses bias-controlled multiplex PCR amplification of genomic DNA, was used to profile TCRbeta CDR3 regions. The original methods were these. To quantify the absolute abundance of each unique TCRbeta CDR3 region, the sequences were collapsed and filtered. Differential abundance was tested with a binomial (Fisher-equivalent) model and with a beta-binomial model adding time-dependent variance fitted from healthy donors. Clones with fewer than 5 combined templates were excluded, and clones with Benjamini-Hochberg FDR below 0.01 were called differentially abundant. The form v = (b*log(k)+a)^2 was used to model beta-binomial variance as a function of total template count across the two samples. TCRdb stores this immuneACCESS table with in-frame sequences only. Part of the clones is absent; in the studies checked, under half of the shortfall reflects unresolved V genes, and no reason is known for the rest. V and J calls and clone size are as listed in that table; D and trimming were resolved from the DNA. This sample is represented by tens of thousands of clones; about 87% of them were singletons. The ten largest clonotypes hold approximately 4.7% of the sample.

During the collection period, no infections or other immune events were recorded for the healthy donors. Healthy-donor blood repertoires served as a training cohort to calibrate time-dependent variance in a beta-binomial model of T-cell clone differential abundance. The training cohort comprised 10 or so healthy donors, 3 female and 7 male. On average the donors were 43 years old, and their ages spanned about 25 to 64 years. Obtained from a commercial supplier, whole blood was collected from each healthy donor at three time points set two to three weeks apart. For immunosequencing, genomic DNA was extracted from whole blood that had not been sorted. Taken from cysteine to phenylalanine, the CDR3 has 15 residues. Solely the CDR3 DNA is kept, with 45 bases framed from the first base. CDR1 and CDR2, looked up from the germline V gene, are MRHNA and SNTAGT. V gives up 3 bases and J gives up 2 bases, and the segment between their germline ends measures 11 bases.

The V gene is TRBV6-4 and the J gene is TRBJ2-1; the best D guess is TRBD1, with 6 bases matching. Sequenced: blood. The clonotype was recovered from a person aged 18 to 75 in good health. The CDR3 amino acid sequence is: CASSEETGTYNEQFF. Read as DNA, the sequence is TGTGCCAGCAGTGAGGAGACAGGCACCTACAATGAGCAGTTCTTC.